What follows describes a single T cell receptor (beta chain). This entry comes from a study of blood T cell repertoires in COVID-19. As for the study in general: Whether acute or convalescent, the COVID-19 samples came from the United States, Italy and Spain. PBMCs, B-cell-depleted T cells, or T cells were the source of the cDNA or gDNA that made up the material.

Authors' analysis steps: Nucleated cell counts were estimated from reference gene primer amplification. TCRdb's table, derived via immunoSEQ multiplex PCR, lists solely in-frame clones and lacks some. That table supplies the V and J calls and clone size; D and trimming were determined from the DNA. The repertoire has about 74,000 clones, nearly 80% of them found once; the top ten carry more than 10%. CDR3 length equals 17 residues. Trimming left V 0 bases short and J 4 bases short, with 16 bases between. CDR1 and CDR2 (germline): MNHNS, SASEGT. This TCR came from a human donor in a cohort sampled during active COVID-19. The chain links TRBV6-1 to TRBJ1-3; D might be TRBD1 (6 bases). Sequenced input: peripheral blood. This CDR3 is CASSEALQGMGGNTIYF. The CDR3 DNA reads as TGTGCCAGCAGTGAAGCGCTTCAGGGGATGGGCGGAAACACCATATATTTT.